This note documents a single TCR beta chain sequence. Per the original data handling: Reference gene primers were amplified, and this amplification served to estimate nucleated cell counts. Here immunoSEQ multiplex PCR was the method, and the copy in TCRdb shows in-frame clones only, minus some. Clonal size and the V and J genes are those of that table, whereas D and trimming came from the DNA. This table has around 95,000 clones, about 80% appearing once. Per the germline V gene, CDR1 is GTSNPN and CDR2 is SVGIG (reference sequence). The V gene end was trimmed by 8 bases and the J gene end by 2 bases; junction bases not matched to a gene: 10. The CDR3 is made up of 14 amino acids. This entry comes from a study of blood T cell repertoires in COVID-19. Study information: Collection of acute and convalescent COVID-19 samples took place in the United States, Italy and Spain. Sample material is recorded as cDNA or gDNA derived from T cells, B-cell-depleted T cells, or PBMCs.

The sample comprised peripheral blood. The source is a woman between 70 and 85 years old with acute or convalescent COVID-19. This rearrangement joins TRBV30 to TRBJ1-2, with 8 bases that match TRBD1. The CDR3 is CAHGGQGANYGYTF. The CDR3, as DNA: TGTGCCCACGGCGGGCAGGGGGCCAACTATGGCTACACCTTC.